This passage covers 2 T cell receptor beta chains from one sample sequenced in a study of T cells in Graves' hyperthyroidism and ophthalmopathy (dated by TCRdb to about 2019). Library construction relied on multiplex PCR. The run used an Illumina HiSeq 2000. TCR beta CDR3 regions were amplified from RNA transcripts. A first-round RT-PCR of the TCR CDR3 used the HTBI primer set with the Qiagen OneStep RT-PCR kit. TCRdb ran its own pipeline on the public reads, namely fastp trimming at Q25 and MiXCR clone calling, and kept in-frame beta chains. Rows are combined by CDR3 protein, so each entry shows the most common genes and DNA. Present in this sample are approximately 510,000 distinct CDR3 sequences, 20% to 25% of which were seen just once. Clones ranked in the top ten supply more than 25% of the sample. The sequenced sample was blood. The receptors here all came from a man aged 18 to 29 with Graves' hyperthyroidism.

This clonotype was seen more than once but under ten times. This chain connects TRBV4-1 to TRBJ2-2; 8 bases are a match to TRBD2. Per germline, CDR1 MGHRA and CDR2 YSYEKL. The CDR3 consists of 15 residues. V trimming: 7 bases; J trimming: 3 bases; junction bases outside the gene matches: 7. CDR3 residues: CASKSGGADTGELFF. The CDR3 DNA reads as TGCGCCAGCAAGAGCGGGGGCGCGGACACCGGGGAGCTGTTTTTT.

This clonotype has ten or more counts. The V gene is TRBV19, the J gene TRBJ1-5, with TRBD1 identical over 10 bases. Trimming cost V 7 bases and J 6 bases; bases outside gene matches: 6. CDR1 LNHDA and CDR2 SQIVND come from the germline V gene (reference sequence). This CDR3 contains 14 residues. The CDR3: CASTLGQGVQPQHF. For the CDR3, the DNA is TGTGCCAGTACCCTCGGACAGGGGGTTCAGCCCCAGCATTTT.